This TCR beta chain was profiled in a study of blood T cell repertoires in COVID-19. Turning to the study itself: COVID-19 samples, acute and convalescent, were from the United States, Italy and Spain. PBMCs, B-cell-depleted T cells, or T cells were the source of the cDNA or gDNA that made up the material.

Germline CDR1 reads KGHSH; CDR2 reads LQKENI. Deletions cut 2 bases from V and 2 bases from J, with 11 bases between. The CDR3 totals 15 residues. The authors' processing: Cell counts per sample came from amplifying reference gene primers. Data came from immunoSEQ multiplex PCR; TCRdb stores just in-frame clones and leaves some out. V and J calls and clone size follow that table, whereas D and trimming were derived from the DNA. The table lists 65,000 to 90,000 clones, 70% to 85% of them singletons. The gene calls are TRBV18 and TRBJ2-3; perhaps TRBD2 as D (5 bases). Sequencing used peripheral blood. The sequence came from a man aged 55 to 70 with active or convalescent COVID-19. The CDR3 is CASSPFVRDTDTQYF. The CDR3 DNA follows: TGTGCCAGCTCACCATTTGTCCGGGACACAGATACGCAGTATTTT.